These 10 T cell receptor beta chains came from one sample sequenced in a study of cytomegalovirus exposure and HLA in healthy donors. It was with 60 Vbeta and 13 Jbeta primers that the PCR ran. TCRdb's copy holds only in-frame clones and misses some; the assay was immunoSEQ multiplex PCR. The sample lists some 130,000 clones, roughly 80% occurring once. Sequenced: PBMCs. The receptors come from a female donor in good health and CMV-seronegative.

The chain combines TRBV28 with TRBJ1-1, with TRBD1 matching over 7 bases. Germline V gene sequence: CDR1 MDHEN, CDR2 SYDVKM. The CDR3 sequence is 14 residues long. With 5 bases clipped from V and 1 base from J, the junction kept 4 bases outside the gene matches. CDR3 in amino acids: CASSLSGGNTEAFF. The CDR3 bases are TGTGCCAGCAGTCTTTCAGGGGGGAACACTGAAGCTTTCTTT. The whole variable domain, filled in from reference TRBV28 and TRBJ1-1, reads DVKVTQSSRYLVKRTGEKVFLECVQDMDHENMFWYRQDPGLGLRLIYFSYDVKMKEKGDIPEGYSVSREKKERFSLILESASTNQTSMYLCASSLSGGNTEAFFGQGTRLTVV.

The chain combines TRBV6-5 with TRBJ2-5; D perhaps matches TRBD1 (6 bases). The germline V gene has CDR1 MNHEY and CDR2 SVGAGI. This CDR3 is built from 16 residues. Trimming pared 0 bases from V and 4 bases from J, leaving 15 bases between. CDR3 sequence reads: CASSYSPGALGETQYF. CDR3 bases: TGTGCCAGCAGTTACTCACCAGGGGCGCTTGGAGAGACCCAGTACTTC.

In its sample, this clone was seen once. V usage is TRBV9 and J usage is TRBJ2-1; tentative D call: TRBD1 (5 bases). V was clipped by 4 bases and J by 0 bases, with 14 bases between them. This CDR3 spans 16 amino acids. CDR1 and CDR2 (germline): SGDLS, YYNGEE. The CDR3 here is CASSPRSQGSYNEQFF. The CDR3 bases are TGTGCCAGCAGCCCCCGGTCCCAGGGCTCCTACAATGAGCAGTTCTTC.

Here the CDR3 DNA reads TGTGCCATCAGTGCGGGACTAGAAACAAAAGAGACCCAGTACTTC. It codes for CAISAGLETKETQYF. This chain connects TRBV10-3 to TRBJ2-5, with 8 bases fitting TRBD2. After removal of 4 bases from V and 3 bases from J, the junction contained 7 bases not matched to a gene. Germline lookup yields CDR1 ENHRY and CDR2 SYGVKD. The CDR3 length is 15 residues.

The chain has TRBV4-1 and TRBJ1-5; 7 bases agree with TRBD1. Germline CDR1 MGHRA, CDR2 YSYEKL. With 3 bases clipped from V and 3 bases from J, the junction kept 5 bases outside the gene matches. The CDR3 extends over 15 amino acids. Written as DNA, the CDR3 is TGCGCCAGCAGCCATACCGACAGGGCCAATCAGCCCCAGCATTTT. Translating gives CASSHTDRANQPQHF.

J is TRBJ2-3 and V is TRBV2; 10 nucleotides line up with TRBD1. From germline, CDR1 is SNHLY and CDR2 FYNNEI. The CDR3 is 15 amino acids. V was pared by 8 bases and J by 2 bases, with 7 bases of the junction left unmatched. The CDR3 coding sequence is TGTGCCAGCCGATGGGACAGGGGTTACACAGATACGCAGTATTTT. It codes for CASRWDRGYTDTQYF.

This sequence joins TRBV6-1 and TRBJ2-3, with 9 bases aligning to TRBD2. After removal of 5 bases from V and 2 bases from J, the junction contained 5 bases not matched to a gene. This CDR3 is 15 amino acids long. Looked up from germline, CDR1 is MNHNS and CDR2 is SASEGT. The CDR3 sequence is CASSRLAEPTDTQYF. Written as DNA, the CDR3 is TGTGCCAGCAGTCGACTAGCGGAACCCACAGATACGCAGTATTTT.

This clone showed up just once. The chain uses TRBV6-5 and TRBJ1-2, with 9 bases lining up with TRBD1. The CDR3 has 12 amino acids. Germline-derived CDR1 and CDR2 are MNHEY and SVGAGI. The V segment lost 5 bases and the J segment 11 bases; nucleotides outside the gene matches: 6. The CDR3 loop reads CASSDGQGHYTF. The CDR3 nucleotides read TGTGCCAGCAGTGACGGACAGGGGCATTACACCTTC.

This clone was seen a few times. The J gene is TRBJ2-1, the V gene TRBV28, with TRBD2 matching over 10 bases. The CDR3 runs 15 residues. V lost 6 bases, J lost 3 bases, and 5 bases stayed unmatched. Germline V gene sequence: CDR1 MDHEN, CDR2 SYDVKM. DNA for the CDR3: TGTGCCAGCAGCCTTAGCGGGAGGAACTACAATGAGCAGTTCTTC. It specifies CASSLSGRNYNEQFF.

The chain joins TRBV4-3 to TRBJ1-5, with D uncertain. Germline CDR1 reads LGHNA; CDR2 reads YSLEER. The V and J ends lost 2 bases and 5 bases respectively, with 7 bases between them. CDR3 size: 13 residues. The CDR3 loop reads CASSQREDQPQHF. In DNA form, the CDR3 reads TGCGCCAGCAGCCAAAGAGAAGATCAGCCCCAGCATTTT.